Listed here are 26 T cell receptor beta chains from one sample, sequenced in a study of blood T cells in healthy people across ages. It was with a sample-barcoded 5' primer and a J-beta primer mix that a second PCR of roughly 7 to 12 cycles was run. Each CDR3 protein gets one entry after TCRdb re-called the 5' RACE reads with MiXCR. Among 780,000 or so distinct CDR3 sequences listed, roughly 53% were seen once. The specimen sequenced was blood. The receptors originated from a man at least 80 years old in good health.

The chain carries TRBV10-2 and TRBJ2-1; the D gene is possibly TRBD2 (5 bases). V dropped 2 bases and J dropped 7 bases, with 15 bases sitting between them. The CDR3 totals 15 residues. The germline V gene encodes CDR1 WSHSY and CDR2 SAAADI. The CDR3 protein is CASSENDRRGNEQFF. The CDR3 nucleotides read TGCGCCAGCAGTGAGAACGACCGCCGGGGTAATGAGCAGTTCTTC.

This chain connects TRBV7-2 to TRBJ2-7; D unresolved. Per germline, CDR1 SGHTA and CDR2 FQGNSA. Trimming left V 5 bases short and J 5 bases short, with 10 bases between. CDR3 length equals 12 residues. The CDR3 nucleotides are TGTGCCAGCAGCGCCGCCGACCACGAGCAGTACTTC. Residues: CASSAADHEQYF.

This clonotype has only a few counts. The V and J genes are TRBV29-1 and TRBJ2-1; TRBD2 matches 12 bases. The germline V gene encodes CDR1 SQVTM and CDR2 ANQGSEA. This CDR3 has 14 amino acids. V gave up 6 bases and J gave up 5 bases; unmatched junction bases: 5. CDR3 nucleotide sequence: TGCAGCGTCCGGACTAGCGGGGCCAACAATGAGCAGTTCTTC. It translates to CSVRTSGANNEQFF.

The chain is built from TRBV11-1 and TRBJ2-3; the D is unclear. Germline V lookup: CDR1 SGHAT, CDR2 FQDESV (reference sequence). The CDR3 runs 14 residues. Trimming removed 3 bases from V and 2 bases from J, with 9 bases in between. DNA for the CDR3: TGTGCCAGCAGCTTGGGAACCTTCACAGATACGCAGTATTTT. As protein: CASSLGTFTDTQYF.

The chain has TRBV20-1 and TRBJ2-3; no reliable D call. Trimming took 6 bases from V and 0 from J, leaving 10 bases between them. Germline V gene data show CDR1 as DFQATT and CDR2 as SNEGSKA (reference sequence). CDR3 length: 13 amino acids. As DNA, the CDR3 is TGCAGTGCCCCTATCAGTAGCACAGATACGCAGTATTTT. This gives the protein CSAPISSTDTQYF.

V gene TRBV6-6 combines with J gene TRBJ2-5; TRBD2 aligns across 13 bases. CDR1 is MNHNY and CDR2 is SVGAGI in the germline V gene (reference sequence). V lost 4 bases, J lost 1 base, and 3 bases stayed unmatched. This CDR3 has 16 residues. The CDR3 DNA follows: TGTGCCAGCAGTTTCAGGACTAGCGGGAGCCAAGAGACCCAGTACTTC. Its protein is CASSFRTSGSQETQYF.

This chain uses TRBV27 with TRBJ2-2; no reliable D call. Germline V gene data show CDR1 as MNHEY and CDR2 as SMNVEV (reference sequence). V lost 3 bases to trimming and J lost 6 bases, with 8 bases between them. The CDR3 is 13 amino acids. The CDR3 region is CASSFSRAGELFF. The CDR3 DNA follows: TGTGCCAGCAGTTTTAGTCGGGCCGGGGAGCTGTTTTTT.

Here the CDR3 reads CASSPTSGRAAEQYF. As DNA, the CDR3 is TGCGCCAGCAGCCCGACTAGCGGGAGGGCCGCCGAGCAGTACTTC. The chain links TRBV10-2 to TRBJ2-4; TRBD2 agrees at 14 bases. The J call may be mistaken, given a closer DNA end match to TRBJ2-7. Germline assignment: CDR1 WSHSY and CDR2 SAAADI. The CDR3 has 15 amino acids.

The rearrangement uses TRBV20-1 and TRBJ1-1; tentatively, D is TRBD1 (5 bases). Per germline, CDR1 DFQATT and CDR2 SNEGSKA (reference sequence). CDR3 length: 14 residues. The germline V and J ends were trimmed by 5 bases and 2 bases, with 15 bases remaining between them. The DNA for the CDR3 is TGCAGTGCTGAGCCCGGGACCAGAAACACTGAAGCTTTCTTT. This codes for CSAEPGTRNTEAFF.

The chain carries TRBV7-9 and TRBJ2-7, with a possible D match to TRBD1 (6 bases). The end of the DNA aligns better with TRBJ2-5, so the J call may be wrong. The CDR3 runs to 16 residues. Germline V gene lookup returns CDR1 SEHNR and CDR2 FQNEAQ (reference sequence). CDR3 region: CASSLARPAGAETQYF. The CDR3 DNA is TGTGCCAGCAGCTTAGCCCGCCCGGCAGGGGCAGAGACCCAGTACTTC.

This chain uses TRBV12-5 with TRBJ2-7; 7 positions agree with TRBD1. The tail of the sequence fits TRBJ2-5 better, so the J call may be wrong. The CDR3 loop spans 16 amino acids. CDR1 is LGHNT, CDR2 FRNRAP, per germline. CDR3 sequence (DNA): TGTGCTAGTGGTGGGACAGTAGAGAACAGGGAAGGGACCCAGTACTTC. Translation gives CASGGTVENREGTQYF.

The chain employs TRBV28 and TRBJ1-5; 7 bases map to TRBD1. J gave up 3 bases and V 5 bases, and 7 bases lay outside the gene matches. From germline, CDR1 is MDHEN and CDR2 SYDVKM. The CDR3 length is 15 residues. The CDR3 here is CASSTRGGYNQPQHF. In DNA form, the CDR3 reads TGTGCCAGCAGTACCAGGGGGGGTTACAATCAGCCCCAGCATTTT.

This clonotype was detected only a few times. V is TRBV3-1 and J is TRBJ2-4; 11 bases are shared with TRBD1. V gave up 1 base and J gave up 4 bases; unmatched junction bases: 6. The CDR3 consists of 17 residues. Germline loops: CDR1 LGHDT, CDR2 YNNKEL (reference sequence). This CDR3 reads CASSQVTGQGVKNIQYF. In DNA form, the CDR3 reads TGTGCCAGCAGCCAAGTTACGGGACAGGGGGTGAAAAACATTCAGTACTTC.

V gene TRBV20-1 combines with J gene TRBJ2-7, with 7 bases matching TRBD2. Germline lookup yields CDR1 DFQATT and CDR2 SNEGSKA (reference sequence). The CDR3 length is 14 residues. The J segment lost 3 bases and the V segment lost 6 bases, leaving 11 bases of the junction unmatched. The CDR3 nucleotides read TGCAGTGCCCCTCGGGGGGATAGGGGCTACGAGCAGTACTTC. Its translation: CSAPRGDRGYEQYF.

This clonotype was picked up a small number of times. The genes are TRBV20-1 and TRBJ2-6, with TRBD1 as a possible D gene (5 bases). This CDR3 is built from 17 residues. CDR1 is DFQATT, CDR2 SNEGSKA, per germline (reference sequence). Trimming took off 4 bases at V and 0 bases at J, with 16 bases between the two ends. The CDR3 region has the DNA TGCAGTGCTAACTTCAAGGGGCCTAGCTCTGGGGCCAACGTCCTGACTTTC. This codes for CSANFKGPSSGANVLTF.

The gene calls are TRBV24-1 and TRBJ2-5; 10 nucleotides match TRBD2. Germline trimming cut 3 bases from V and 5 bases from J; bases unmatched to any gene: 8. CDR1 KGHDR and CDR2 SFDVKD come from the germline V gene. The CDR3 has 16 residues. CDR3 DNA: TGTGCCACCAGTGATCAGGCTAGCGGGAGCCGGGAGACCCAGTACTTC. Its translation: CATSDQASGSRETQYF.

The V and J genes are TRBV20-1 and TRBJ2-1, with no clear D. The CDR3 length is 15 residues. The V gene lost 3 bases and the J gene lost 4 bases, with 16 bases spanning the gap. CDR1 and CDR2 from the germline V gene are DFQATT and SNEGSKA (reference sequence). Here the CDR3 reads CSARDLGLLYNEQFF. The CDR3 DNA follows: TGCAGTGCTAGGGACCTCGGGCTACTTTACAATGAGCAGTTCTTC.

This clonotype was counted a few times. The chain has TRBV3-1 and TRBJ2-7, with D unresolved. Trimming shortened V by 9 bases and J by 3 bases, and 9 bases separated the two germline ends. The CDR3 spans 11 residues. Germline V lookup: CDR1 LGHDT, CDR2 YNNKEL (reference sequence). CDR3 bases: TGTGCCAGTACAAACGACTACGAGCAGTACTTC. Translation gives CASTNDYEQYF.

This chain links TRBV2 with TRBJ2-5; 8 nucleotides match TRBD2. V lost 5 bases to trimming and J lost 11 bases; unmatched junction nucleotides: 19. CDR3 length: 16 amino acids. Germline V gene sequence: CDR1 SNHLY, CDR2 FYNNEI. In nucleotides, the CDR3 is TGTGCCAGCAGTCCACATACCGGGACTAGGGAGCCGAAGCAGTACTTC. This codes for CASSPHTGTREPKQYF.

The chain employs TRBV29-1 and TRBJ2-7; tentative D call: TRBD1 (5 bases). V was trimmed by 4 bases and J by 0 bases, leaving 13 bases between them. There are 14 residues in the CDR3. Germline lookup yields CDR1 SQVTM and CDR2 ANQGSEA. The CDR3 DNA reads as TGCAGCGTTGGGGTAGCAGGGTCCTCCTACGAGCAGTACTTC. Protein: CSVGVAGSSYEQYF.

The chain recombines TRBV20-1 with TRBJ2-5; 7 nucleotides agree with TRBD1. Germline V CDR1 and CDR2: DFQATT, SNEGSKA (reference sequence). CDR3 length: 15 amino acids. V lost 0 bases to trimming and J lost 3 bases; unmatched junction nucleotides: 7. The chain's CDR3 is CSARDARQGEETQYF. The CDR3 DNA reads TGCAGTGCTAGAGACGCCCGACAGGGAGAAGAGACCCAGTACTTC.

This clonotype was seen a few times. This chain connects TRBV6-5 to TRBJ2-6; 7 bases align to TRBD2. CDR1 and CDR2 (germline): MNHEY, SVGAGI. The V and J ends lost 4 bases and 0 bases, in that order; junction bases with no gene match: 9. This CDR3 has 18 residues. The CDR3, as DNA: TGTGCCAGCAGTTCTCCGAAGGGAGGGAACTCTGGGGCCAACGTCCTGACTTTC. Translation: CASSSPKGGNSGANVLTF.

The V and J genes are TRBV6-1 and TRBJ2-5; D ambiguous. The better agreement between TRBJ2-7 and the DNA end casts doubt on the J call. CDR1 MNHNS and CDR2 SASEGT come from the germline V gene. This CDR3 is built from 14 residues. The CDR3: CASSVRQLTLEQYF. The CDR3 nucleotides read TGTGCCAGCAGTGTGAGGCAGTTAACCCTCGAGCAGTACTTC.

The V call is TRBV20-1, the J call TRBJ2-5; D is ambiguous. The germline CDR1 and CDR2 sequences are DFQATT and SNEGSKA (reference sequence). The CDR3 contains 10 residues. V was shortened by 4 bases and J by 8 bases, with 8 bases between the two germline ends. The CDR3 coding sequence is TGCAGTGCTATGAATCAAACCCAGTACTTC. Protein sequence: CSAMNQTQYF.

The CDR3 protein is CASTRGRTYEQYF. CDR3 coding DNA: TGTGCCAGCACCCGCGGCCGGACCTACGAGCAGTACTTC. V usage is TRBV28 and J usage is TRBJ2-4; no firm D call. The end of the DNA fits TRBJ2-7 better, so the J call may be wrong. The V gene's germline CDR1 is MDHEN and CDR2 SYDVKM. The CDR3 spans 13 residues.

As DNA, the CDR3 is TGCGCCAGCAGCCTCACTAGTGTGGCTGGGGAGACCCAGTACTTC. Amino acid sequence: CASSLTSVAGETQYF. V is TRBV4-1 and J is TRBJ2-5; D may be TRBD2 (5 bases). This CDR3 is 15 amino acids long. V lost 4 bases, J lost 5 bases, and 17 bases lay in between. Germline-derived CDR1 and CDR2 are MGHRA and YSYEKL.